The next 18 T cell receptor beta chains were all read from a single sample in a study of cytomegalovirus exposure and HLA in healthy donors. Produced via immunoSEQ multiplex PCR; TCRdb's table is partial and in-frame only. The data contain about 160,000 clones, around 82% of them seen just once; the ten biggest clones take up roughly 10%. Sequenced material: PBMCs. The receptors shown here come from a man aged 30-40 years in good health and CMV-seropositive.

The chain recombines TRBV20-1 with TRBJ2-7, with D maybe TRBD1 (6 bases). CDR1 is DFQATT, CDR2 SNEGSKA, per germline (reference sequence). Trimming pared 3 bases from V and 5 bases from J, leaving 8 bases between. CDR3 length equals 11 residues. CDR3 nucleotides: TGCAGTGCTAGGGGGGCGGACGAGCAGTACTTC. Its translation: CSARGADEQYF.

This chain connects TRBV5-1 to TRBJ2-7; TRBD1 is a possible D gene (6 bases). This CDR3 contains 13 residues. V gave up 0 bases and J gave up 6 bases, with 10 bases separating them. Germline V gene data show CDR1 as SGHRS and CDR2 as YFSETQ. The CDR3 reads CASSLGTGSEQYF. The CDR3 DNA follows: TGCGCCAGCAGCTTGGGTACAGGGAGCGAGCAGTACTTC.

CDR3 amino acids: CSVAGQGANSPLHF. CDR3 coding DNA: TGCAGCGTCGCAGGACAGGGGGCAAATTCACCCCTCCACTTT. V gene TRBV29-1 combines with J gene TRBJ1-6; 11 nucleotides match TRBD1. Germline values: CDR1 SQVTM, CDR2 ANQGSEA. V lost 6 bases to trimming and J lost 7 bases; unmatched junction nucleotides: 5. This CDR3 spans 14 amino acids.

CDR3 residues: CASSASGGRAFF. The CDR3 DNA reads as TGTGCCAGCAGCGCCTCGGGGGGGAGGGCGTTCTTC. The rearrangement uses TRBV11-2 and TRBJ2-1; 8 nucleotides line up with TRBD2. The V segment lost 5 bases and the J segment 15 bases; nucleotides outside the gene matches: 9. In germline, CDR1 is SGHAT, CDR2 FQNNGV. This CDR3 contains 12 residues.

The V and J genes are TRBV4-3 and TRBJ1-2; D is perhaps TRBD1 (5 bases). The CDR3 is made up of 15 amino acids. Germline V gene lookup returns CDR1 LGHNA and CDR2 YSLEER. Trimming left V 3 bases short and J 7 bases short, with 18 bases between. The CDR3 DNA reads TGCGCCAGCAGCCAGGGCCTCGGGGGATTGGGTGGCTACACCTTC. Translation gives CASSQGLGGLGGYTF.

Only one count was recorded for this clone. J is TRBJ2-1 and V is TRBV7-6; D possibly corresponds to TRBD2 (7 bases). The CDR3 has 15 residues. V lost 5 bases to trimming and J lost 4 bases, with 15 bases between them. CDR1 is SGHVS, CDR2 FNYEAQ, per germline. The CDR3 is CASSRGGAGYNEQFF. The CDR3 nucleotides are TGTGCCAGCAGCCGTGGGGGGGCCGGATACAATGAGCAGTTCTTC.

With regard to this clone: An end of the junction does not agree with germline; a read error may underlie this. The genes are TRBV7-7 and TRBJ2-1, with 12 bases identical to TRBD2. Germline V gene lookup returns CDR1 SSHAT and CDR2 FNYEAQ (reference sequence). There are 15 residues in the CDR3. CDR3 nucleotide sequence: TGTGCTAGCAGCTTAGGTCTAGCGGGGGGGGATGAGCAGTTCTTC. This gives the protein CASSLGLAGGDEQFF. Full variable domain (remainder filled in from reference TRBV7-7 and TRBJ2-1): GAGVSQSPRYKVTKRGQDVTLRCDPISSHATLYWYQQALGQGPEFLTYFNYEAQPDKSGLPSDRFSAERPEGSISTLTIQRTEQRDSAMYRCASSLGLAGGDEQFFGPGTRLTVL.

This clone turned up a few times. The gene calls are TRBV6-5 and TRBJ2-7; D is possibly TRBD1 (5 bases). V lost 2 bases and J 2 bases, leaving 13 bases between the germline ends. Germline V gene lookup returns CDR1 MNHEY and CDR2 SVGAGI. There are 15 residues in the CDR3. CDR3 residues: CASSYRTPQAYEQYF. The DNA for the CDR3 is TGTGCCAGCAGTTACCGGACACCCCAGGCCTACGAGCAGTACTTC.

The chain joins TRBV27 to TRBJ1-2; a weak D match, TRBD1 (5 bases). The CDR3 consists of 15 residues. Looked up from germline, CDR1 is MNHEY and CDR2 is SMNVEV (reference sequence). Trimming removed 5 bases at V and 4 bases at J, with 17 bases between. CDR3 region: CASSLNPSGGYGYTF. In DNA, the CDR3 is TGTGCCAGCAGTCTCAACCCAAGCGGGGGCTATGGCTACACCTTC.

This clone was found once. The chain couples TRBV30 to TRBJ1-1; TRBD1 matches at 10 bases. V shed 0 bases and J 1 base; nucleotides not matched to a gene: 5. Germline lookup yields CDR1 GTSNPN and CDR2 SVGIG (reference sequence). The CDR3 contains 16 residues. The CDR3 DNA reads TGTGCCTGGAGTGTACCCCGGACAGGGGGGAACACTGAAGCTTTCTTT. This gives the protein CAWSVPRTGGNTEAFF.

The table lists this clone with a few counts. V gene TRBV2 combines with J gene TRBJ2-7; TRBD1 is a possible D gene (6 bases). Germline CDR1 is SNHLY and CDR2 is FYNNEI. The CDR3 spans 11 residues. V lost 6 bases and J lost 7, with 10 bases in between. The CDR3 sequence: CASRFTGEQYF. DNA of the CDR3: TGTGCCAGCAGGTTTACAGGGGAGCAGTACTTC.

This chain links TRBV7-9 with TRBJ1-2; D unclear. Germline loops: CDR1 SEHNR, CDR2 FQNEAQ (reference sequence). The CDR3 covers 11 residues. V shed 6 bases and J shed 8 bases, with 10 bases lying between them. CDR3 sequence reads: CASSNGRGYTF. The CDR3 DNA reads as TGTGCCAGCAGTAACGGTCGGGGCTACACCTTC. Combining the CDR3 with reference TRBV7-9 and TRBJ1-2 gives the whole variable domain DTGVSQNPRHKITKRGQNVTFRCDPISEHNRLYWYRQTLGQGPEFLTYFQNEAQLEKSRLLSDRFSAERPKGSFSTLEIQRTEQGDSAMYLCASSNGRGYTFGSGTRLTVV.

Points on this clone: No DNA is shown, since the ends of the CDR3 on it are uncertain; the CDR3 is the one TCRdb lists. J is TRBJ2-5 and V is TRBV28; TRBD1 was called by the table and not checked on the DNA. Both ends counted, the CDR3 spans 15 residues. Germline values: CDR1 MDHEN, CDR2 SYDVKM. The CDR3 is CASSSSQGLGETQYF.

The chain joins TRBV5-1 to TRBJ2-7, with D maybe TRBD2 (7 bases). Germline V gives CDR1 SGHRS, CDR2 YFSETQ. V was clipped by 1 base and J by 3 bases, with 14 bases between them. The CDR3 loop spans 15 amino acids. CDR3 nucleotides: TGCGCCAGCAGCTTGTCGGGGGGCCAGGACTACGAGCAGTACTTC. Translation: CASSLSGGQDYEQYF.

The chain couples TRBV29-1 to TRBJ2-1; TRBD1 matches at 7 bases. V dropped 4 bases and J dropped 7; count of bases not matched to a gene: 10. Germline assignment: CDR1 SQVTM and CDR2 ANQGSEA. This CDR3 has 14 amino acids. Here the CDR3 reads CSVGQGRSGNEQFF. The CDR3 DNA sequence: TGCAGCGTTGGACAGGGCCGGTCGGGTAATGAGCAGTTCTTC.

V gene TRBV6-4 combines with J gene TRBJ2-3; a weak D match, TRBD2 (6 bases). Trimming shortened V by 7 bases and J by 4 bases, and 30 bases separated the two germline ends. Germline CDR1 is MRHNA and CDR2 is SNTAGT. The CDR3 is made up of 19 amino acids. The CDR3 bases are TGTGCCAGCATTCTGGGGGACCGTAAGTTGACGGGAGTCTCAGATACGCAGTATTTT. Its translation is CASILGDRKLTGVSDTQYF.

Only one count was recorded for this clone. CDR3 nucleotide sequence: TGTGCCTGGAGTGTACCGGGCAGGGCAAGAGATACGCAGTATTTT. Translated, it gives CAWSVPGRARDTQYF. The V gene is TRBV30, the J gene TRBJ2-3; D might be TRBD1 (5 bases). The V and J ends lost 0 bases and 5 bases respectively, with 15 bases between them. The germline CDR1 and CDR2 sequences are GTSNPN and SVGIG (reference sequence). The CDR3 has 15 amino acids.

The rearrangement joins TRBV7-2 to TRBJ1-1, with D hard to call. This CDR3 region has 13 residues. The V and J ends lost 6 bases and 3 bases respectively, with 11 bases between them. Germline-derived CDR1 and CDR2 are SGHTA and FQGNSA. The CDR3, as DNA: TGTGCCAGCAGTTGGTCCGGGGACACTGAAGCTTTCTTT. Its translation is CASSWSGDTEAFF.